A single sample gave rise to the 7 T cell receptor beta chains below, sequenced in a study of cytomegalovirus exposure and HLA in healthy donors. Sequenced by immunoSEQ multiplex PCR; TCRdb stores in-frame clones only, minus some. The profile shows 67,000 or so clones, roughly 94% of them singletons. Sample: PBMCs. These receptors all stem from a man between 18 and 29 years old in good health and CMV-seropositive.

This chain joins TRBV4-1 and TRBJ2-7; 7 bases are shared with TRBD2. The ends lost 3 bases at V and 5 bases at J; junction bases unmatched: 16. The CDR3 length is 17 residues. Per germline, CDR1 MGHRA and CDR2 YSYEKL. As DNA, the CDR3 is TGCGCCAGCAGCCACCCAATGCCGATAGGACTAGGACACGAGCAGTACTTC. Translating it yields CASSHPMPIGLGHEQYF.

This clone was observed a few times. The V gene is TRBV4-1, the J gene TRBJ1-1; the match to TRBD1 covers 7 bases. The CDR3 consists of 15 residues. The ends lost 5 bases at V and 5 bases at J; junction bases unmatched: 11. The germline CDR1 and CDR2 sequences are MGHRA and YSYEKL. The CDR3 protein is CASSERQGTGTEAFF. The CDR3 nucleotides read TGCGCCAGCAGCGAAAGACAGGGCACAGGAACTGAAGCTTTCTTT.

The rearrangement uses TRBV27 and TRBJ1-2; no firm D call. Trimming stripped 6 bases from V and 3 bases from J, with 8 bases between. The V gene's germline CDR1 is MNHEY and CDR2 SMNVEV (reference sequence). The CDR3 loop spans 12 amino acids. CDR3 in amino acids: CASRGRDYGYTF. Here the CDR3 DNA reads TGTGCCAGCAGGGGGAGGGACTATGGCTACACCTTC.

The V gene is TRBV11-2, the J gene TRBJ2-1; 9 bases match TRBD1. The CDR3 covers 15 residues. V gave up 5 bases and J gave up 2 bases; unmatched junction bases: 4. CDR1 SGHAT and CDR2 FQNNGV come from the germline V gene. The chain's CDR3 is CASSPTGGPYNEQFF. The CDR3 region has the DNA TGTGCCAGCAGCCCGACAGGGGGTCCCTACAATGAGCAGTTCTTC.

This clone came up a few times. The chain recombines TRBV5-6 with TRBJ1-2, with D perhaps matching TRBD1 (6 bases). The germline V gene encodes CDR1 SGHDT and CDR2 YYEEEE. Between the trimmed V and J ends, which lost 0 bases and 8 bases, there was a span of 8 bases. This CDR3 spans 12 amino acids. CDR3 protein: CASSLATGGYTF. The CDR3 DNA sequence: TGTGCCAGCAGCTTGGCCACAGGGGGCTACACCTTC.

The chain couples TRBV7-3 to TRBJ2-3; 9 nucleotides agree with TRBD2. The CDR3 contains 14 residues. Germline V lookup: CDR1 SGHTA, CDR2 FQGTGA. The V gene end was trimmed by 5 bases and the J gene end by 2 bases; junction bases not matched to a gene: 2. The CDR3 protein is CASSPSGVTDTQYF. The CDR3 DNA reads as TGTGCCAGCAGCCCTAGCGGGGTCACAGATACGCAGTATTTT.

This clone was observed once. The chain recombines TRBV28 with TRBJ2-1; the D gene is possibly TRBD1 (6 bases). V lost 8 bases and J lost 3, with 17 bases in between. The V gene's germline CDR1 is MDHEN and CDR2 SYDVKM. The CDR3 contains 15 residues. The CDR3 coding sequence is TGTGCCAGCCAAAAACAGGGAATCCTCTACAATGAGCAGTTCTTC. Protein: CASQKQGILYNEQFF.